The TCR beta chain described here comes from a study of long-term antiretroviral therapy in people with HIV. Researchers report immunoSEQ v3.0 was run at survey level. Per sample, sequencing targeted roughly 35,000-50,000 T-cell genomes. Generated by immunoSEQ multiplex PCR, the TCRdb table keeps only in-frame clones and is missing some. In the table there are about 21,000 clones, 81% of which are singletons. V gave up 4 bases and J gave up 5 bases; unmatched junction bases: 8. Per germline, CDR1 SQVTM and CDR2 ANQGSEA. This CDR3 contains 15 residues. In the United States, treatment was given to all participants with HIV.

Sample: unsorted PBMCs, taken 0.1 years before starting antiretroviral therapy. V and J are TRBV29-1 and TRBJ1-1, with TRBD1 matching 12 bases. The source is a man in his forties with HIV. The CDR3 DNA reads as TGCAGCGTTGGGGTCGGGACAGGGGGCAGTACTGAAGCTTTCTTT. Amino acid sequence: CSVGVGTGGSTEAFF.